These 15 T cell receptor beta chains were all obtained from the same sample, sequenced in a study of blood T cells in healthy people across ages. With a J-beta primer mix and a sample-barcoded 5' primer, a second PCR ran 7 to 11 cycles. TCRdb re-derived calls from the 5' RACE reads in MiXCR, one entry per CDR3 protein. The repertoire has about 1.6 million distinct CDR3 sequences, almost 35% of them found once; the top ten carry over 9%. Sequencing input: blood. These TCRs come from a woman under 40 in good health.

The table lists this clonotype with a few counts. The J gene is TRBJ1-1, the V gene TRBV20-1; D is ambiguous. There are 12 residues in the CDR3. Germline CDR1 DFQATT, CDR2 SNEGSKA (reference sequence). The V end was cut by 4 bases, the J end by 2 bases, with 8 bases between. CDR3 loop: CSATARNTEAFF. For the CDR3, the DNA is TGCAGTGCTACTGCACGAAACACTGAAGCTTTCTTT.

This clonotype appeared many times. The CDR3 DNA reads TGCAGCGTTCCGCGGGACGGCAGGGCCTACGAGCAGTACTTC. Translated: CSVPRDGRAYEQYF. The V call is TRBV29-1, the J call TRBJ2-7; weak D call: TRBD2 (6 bases). CDR1 SQVTM and CDR2 ANQGSEA come from the germline V gene. The CDR3 spans 14 residues. V lost 5 bases and J lost 2, with 16 bases in between.

This clonotype has ten or more counts. The gene calls are TRBV6-1 and TRBJ2-7; D is tentatively TRBD1 or TRBD2 (5 bases each). This CDR3 region has 16 residues. CDR1 is MNHNS and CDR2 is SASEGT in the germline V gene. Trimming pared 4 bases from V and 2 bases from J, leaving 18 bases between. CDR3 coding DNA: TGTGCCAGCAGTGCCTTACCCGGGACGGATACCTACGAGCAGTACTTC. Encoded protein: CASSALPGTDTYEQYF.

The chain recombines TRBV11-2 with TRBJ2-1, with a weak D call TRBD2 (5 bases). V lost 8 bases to trimming and J lost 6 bases, with 17 bases between them. Germline-derived CDR1 and CDR2 are SGHAT and FQNNGV. The CDR3 spans 14 residues. CDR3 sequence: CASRAIRDANEQFF. CDR3 nucleotides: TGTGCCAGCCGCGCAATCCGGGATGCCAATGAGCAGTTCTTC.

This clonotype has just a few counts. This chain joins TRBV4-1 and TRBJ2-3; no reliable D call. Germline CDR1 and CDR2: MGHRA and YSYEKL. V lost 0 bases and J lost 7, with 5 bases in between. The CDR3 totals 12 residues. The CDR3 protein is CASSQEDYTQYF. CDR3 bases: TGCGCCAGCAGCCAAGAAGATTATACGCAGTATTTT.

The V and J genes are TRBV5-1 and TRBJ2-1, with 10 bases aligning to TRBD2. Germline CDR1 and CDR2: SGHRS and YFSETQ. The ends lost 4 bases at V and 5 bases at J; junction bases unmatched: 6. CDR3 size: 15 residues. This CDR3 reads CASSAGTSDHNEQFF. The CDR3 DNA follows: TGCGCCAGCAGCGCCGGGACTAGCGACCACAATGAGCAGTTCTTC.

This rearrangement joins TRBV29-1 to TRBJ2-1; D is unresolved. V was shortened by 3 bases and J by 10 bases, with 22 bases between the two germline ends. This CDR3 is built from 15 residues. Germline CDR1 reads SQVTM; CDR2 reads ANQGSEA. CDR3 nucleotide sequence: TGCAGCGTTGATTCGGCTACCTCTCCCACCGGGGAGCAGTTCTTC. This encodes CSVDSATSPTGEQFF.

This clonotype was detected only a few times. The chain links TRBV28 to TRBJ2-3, with D perhaps TRBD1 or TRBD2 (5 bases each). The CDR3 runs to 13 residues. The germline V gene encodes CDR1 MDHEN and CDR2 SYDVKM. The V end was cut by 1 base, the J end by 8 bases, with 10 bases between. In nucleotides, the CDR3 is TGTGCCAGCAGTTTATCCCTTGGGGGTACGCAGTATTTT. Amino acid sequence: CASSLSLGGTQYF.

The chain has TRBV20-1 and TRBJ2-1; D possibly uses TRBD1 or TRBD2 (6 bases each). From germline, CDR1 is DFQATT and CDR2 SNEGSKA (reference sequence). The CDR3 length is 12 residues. Trimming took off 1 base at V and 9 bases at J, with 10 bases between the two ends. CDR3 bases: TGCAGTGCTAGAGTTGGGGGGCGTGAGCAGTTCTTC. It specifies CSARVGGREQFF.

This rearrangement joins TRBV6-1 to TRBJ2-5, with 8 bases lining up with TRBD2. The CDR3 runs to 14 residues. The trim removed 3 bases at V and 11 bases at J, leaving 11 bases unmatched. The germline CDR1 and CDR2 sequences are MNHNS and SASEGT. The CDR3, as DNA: TGTGCCAGCAGTGAGATGGCGGGAGGCAATGAGCAGTACTTC. This gives the protein CASSEMAGGNEQYF.

As to this clonotype: A read error may produce the germline difference seen at one junction end. The genes are TRBV11-2 and TRBJ2-3; 9 bases are shared with TRBD1. This CDR3 spans 19 amino acids. In germline, CDR1 is SGHAT, CDR2 FQNNGV. The CDR3 region has the DNA TGTACCAGCAGCCCTAGAATTGGGAAACAGGGGGCGGATGCAGATACGCAGTATTTT. Amino acids: CTSSPRIGKQGADADTQYF.

A few counts support this clonotype. The rearrangement joins TRBV7-9 to TRBJ2-1; D possibly corresponds to TRBD2 (9 bases). Germline CDR1 SEHNR, CDR2 FQNEAQ (reference sequence). The CDR3 is 16 amino acids. Trimming removed 5 bases at V and 5 bases at J, with 19 bases between. The CDR3 region has the DNA TGTGCCAGCAGCCCAGGGGGCGGGGGGGCCCACAATGAGCAGTTCTTC. Its protein is CASSPGGGGAHNEQFF.

This clonotype was seen ten or more times. The V call is TRBV12-3 or TRBV12-4, the J call TRBJ2-5, with 8 positions matching TRBD2. The end of the DNA is better explained by TRBJ2-7, so the J call may be wrong. CDR3 size: 13 residues. The chain's CDR3 is CASKLAGLYEQYF. The CDR3 nucleotides read TGTGCCAGCAAGCTAGCGGGCCTATACGAGCAGTACTTC.

This clonotype was picked up many times. J is TRBJ1-5 and V is TRBV6-6; 8 bases are a match to TRBD1. Germline-derived CDR1 and CDR2 are MNHNY and SVGAGI (reference sequence). The ends lost 4 bases at V and 7 bases at J; junction bases unmatched: 12. This CDR3 is built from 16 residues. CDR3 amino acids: CASSSRDRPLYQPQHF. Written as DNA, the CDR3 is TGTGCCAGCAGTTCTCGGGACAGGCCTTTATACCAGCCCCAGCATTTT.

The chain employs TRBV2 and TRBJ1-2; D gene ambiguous. Between the trimmed V and J ends, which lost 6 bases and 3 bases, there was a span of 17 bases. The CDR3 is made up of 15 amino acids. In germline, CDR1 is SNHLY, CDR2 FYNNEI. DNA of the CDR3: TGTGCCAGCAGACAAGAGCACGGTGGACACTATGGCTACACCTTC. This sequence encodes CASRQEHGGHYGYTF.